This T cell receptor beta chain was sequenced for a study of CD8 T cells in Susac syndrome. Study-wide findings and caveats: The study's TCR sequencing and HLA analysis drew on a certain number of individuals. That number was acknowledged as relatively small.

As to this clonotype: The antigen is unknown.

An input of about 0.5 to 1 ug of RNA was subjected to reverse transcription using random hexamers. Amplification of TCR beta CDR3 was carried out by immunoSEQ multiplex PCR, which covered 54 Vbeta and 13 Jbeta segments. TCRdb reprocessed the immunoSEQ multiplex PCR reads with MiXCR, giving one entry per CDR3 protein. The sample lists hundreds of thousands of distinct CDR3 sequences, 89% occurring once. The clonotype originates from a human donor with multiple sclerosis. The sequenced sample consisted of CD8+ T cells from PBMCs.

The CDR3 DNA reads as TGTGCCAGCAGTGGACCGGGACAGGGAAATTATGGCTACACCTTC. As protein: CASSGPGQGNYGYTF. The V gene is TRBV12-3 or TRBV12-4, the J gene TRBJ1-2, with 9 positions matching TRBD1. The V gene end was trimmed by 5 bases and the J gene end by 5 bases; junction bases not matched to a gene: 9. The CDR3 covers 15 residues.